This record looks at one TCR beta chain sequence and its context. The data were obtained in a study of T cell changes during pregnancy in multiple sclerosis. The J segment lost 3 bases and the V segment lost 5 bases, leaving 10 bases of the junction unmatched. CDR3 length: 18 residues. Looked up from germline, CDR1 is PRHDT and CDR2 is FYEKMQ (reference sequence). TCRdb keeps only in-frame clones here, not all; method: immunoSEQ multiplex PCR. Of some 10,000 clones listed, 83% are singletons. The clonotype originates from a female donor in good health, enrolled as a control in a pregnancy study. The material sequenced was CD8+ T cells from peripheral blood mononuclear cells, taken in the third trimester of pregnancy. V and J are TRBV13 and TRBJ2-1; 13 nucleotides agree with TRBD2. Written as DNA, the CDR3 is TGTGCCAGCAGCCCAGGACTAGCGGGAGAGGCCCACTACAATGAGCAGTTCTTC. This sequence encodes CASSPGLAGEAHYNEQFF.